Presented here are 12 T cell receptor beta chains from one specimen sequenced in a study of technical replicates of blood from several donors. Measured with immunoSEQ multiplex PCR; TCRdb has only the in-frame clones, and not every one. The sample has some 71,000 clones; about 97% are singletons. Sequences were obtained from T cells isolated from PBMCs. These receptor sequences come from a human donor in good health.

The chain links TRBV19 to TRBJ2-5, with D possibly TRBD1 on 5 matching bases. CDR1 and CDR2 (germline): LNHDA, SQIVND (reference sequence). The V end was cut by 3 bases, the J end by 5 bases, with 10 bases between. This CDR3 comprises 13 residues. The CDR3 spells CASSIKGWETQYF. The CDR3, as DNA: TGTGCCAGTAGTATCAAGGGGTGGGAGACCCAGTACTTC.

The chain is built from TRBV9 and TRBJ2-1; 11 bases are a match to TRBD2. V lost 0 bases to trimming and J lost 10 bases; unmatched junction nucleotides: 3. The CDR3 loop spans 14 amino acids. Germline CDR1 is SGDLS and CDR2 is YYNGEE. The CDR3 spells CASSVGSGRAEQFF. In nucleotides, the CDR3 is TGTGCCAGCAGCGTAGGTAGCGGGAGGGCCGAGCAGTTCTTC.

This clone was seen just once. For the CDR3, the DNA is TGTGCCAGCAGCTTACAGGGAATCGATGAAGCTTTCTTT. This codes for CASSLQGIDEAFF. The chain combines TRBV6-6 with TRBJ1-1, with D possibly TRBD1 on 6 matching bases. V was cut by 6 bases and J by 7 bases, with 15 bases left in between. The germline gives CDR1 MNHNY, CDR2 SVGAGI (reference sequence). CDR3 length equals 13 residues.

The CDR3 DNA is TGTGCCAGCAAGGTGGCCAGCGGGACACAAGAGACCCAGTACTTC. This gives the protein CASKVASGTQETQYF. V gene TRBV6-1 combines with J gene TRBJ2-5, with D possibly TRBD2 on 7 matching bases. The germline CDR1 and CDR2 sequences are MNHNS and SASEGT. With 7 bases removed from V and 2 bases from J, the gap between germline ends came to 17 bases. The CDR3 contains 15 residues.

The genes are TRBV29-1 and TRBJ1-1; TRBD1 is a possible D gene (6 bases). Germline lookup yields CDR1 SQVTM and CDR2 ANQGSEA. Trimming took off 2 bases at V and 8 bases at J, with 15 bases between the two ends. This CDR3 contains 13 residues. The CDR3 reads CSVESGGQYEAFF. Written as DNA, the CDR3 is TGCAGCGTTGAATCGGGAGGACAGTACGAAGCTTTCTTT.

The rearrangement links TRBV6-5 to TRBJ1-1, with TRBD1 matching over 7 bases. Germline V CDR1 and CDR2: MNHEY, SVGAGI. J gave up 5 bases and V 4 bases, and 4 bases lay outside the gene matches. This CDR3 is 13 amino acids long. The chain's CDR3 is CASSSGTETEAFF. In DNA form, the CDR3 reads TGTGCCAGCAGTTCCGGGACAGAAACTGAAGCTTTCTTT.

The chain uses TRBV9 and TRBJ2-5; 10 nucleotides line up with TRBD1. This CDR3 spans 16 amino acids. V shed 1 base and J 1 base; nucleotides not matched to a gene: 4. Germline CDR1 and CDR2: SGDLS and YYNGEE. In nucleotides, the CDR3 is TGTGCCAGCAGCGTAAGGACAGGGGGAGGCCAAGAGACCCAGTACTTC. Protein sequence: CASSVRTGGGQETQYF. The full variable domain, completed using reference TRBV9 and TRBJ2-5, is DSGVTQTPKHLITATGQRVTLRCSPRSGDLSVYWYQQSLDQGLQFLIQYYNGEERAKGNILERFSAQQFPDLHSELNLSSLELGDSALYFCASSVRTGGGQETQYFGPGTRLLVL.

The CDR3, as DNA: TGTGCCAGCAGCCCTTACCCAGGGAAAGAAAAACTGTTTTTT. This codes for CASSPYPGKEKLFF. The J gene is TRBJ1-4, the V gene TRBV27, with D perhaps matching TRBD1 (5 bases). V lost 6 bases and J 8 bases, leaving 16 bases between the germline ends. Per germline, CDR1 MNHEY and CDR2 SMNVEV (reference sequence). The CDR3 covers 14 residues. Filled out from reference TRBV27 and TRBJ1-4, the complete variable domain reads EAQVTQNPRYLITVTGKKLTVTCSQNMNHEYMSWYRQDPGLGLRQIYYSMNVEVTDKGDVPEGYKVSRKEKRNFPLILESPSPNQTSLYFCASSPYPGKEKLFFGSGTQLSVL.

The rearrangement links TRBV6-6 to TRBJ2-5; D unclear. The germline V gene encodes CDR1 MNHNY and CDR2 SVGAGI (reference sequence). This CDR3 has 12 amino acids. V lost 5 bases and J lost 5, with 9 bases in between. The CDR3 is CASSLLGETQYF. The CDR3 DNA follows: TGTGCCAGCAGTCTCCTCGGGGAGACCCAGTACTTC.

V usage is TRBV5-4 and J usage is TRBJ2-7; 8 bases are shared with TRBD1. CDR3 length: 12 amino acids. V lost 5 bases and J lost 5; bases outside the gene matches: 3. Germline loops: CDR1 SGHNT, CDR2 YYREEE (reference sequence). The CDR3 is CASSKTGDEQYF. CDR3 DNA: TGTGCCAGCAGTAAGACAGGGGACGAGCAGTACTTC.

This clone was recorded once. CDR3: CASSSTGLNQPQHF. CDR3 DNA sequence: TGTGCCAGCAGCTCGACAGGGCTTAATCAGCCCCAGCATTTT. The rearrangement links TRBV5-6 to TRBJ1-5; 7 bases map to TRBD1. Germline V CDR1 and CDR2: SGHDT, YYEEEE. Losses at the gene ends were 3 bases for V and 4 bases for J; bases not matched to a gene: 4. The CDR3 totals 14 residues.

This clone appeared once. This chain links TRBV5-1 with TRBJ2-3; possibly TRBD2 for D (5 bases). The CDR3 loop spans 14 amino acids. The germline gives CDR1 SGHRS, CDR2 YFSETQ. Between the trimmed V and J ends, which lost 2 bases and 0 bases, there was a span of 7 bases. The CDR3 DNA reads TGCGCCAGCAGCTTTGAGCGGAGCACAGATACGCAGTATTTT. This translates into CASSFERSTDTQYF. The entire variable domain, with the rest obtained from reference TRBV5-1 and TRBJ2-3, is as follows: KAGVTQTPRYLIKTRGQQVTLSCSPISGHRSVSWYQQTPGQGLQFLFEYFSETQRNKGNFPGRFSGRQFSNSRSEMNVSTLELGDSALYLCASSFERSTDTQYFGPGTRLTVL.